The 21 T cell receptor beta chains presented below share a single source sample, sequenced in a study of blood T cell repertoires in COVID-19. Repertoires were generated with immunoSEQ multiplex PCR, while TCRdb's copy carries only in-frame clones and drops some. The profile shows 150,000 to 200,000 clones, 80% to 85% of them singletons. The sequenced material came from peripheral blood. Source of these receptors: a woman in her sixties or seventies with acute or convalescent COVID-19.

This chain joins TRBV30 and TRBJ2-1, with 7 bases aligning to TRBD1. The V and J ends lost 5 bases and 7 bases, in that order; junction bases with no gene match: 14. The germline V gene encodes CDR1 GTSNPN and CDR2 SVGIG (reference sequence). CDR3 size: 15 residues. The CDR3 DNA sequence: TGTGCCTGGGCTAGTGGCGGCAGGGGGTGGAATGAGCAGTTCTTC. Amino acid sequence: CAWASGGRGWNEQFF.

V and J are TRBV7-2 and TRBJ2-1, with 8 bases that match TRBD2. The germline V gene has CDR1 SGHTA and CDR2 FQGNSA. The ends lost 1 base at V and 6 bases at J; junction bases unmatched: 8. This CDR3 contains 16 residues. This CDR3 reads CASSLGTGGRANEQFF. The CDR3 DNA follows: TGTGCCAGCAGCTTAGGAACGGGGGGGCGGGCCAATGAGCAGTTCTTC. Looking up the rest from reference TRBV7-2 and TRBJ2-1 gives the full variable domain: GAGVSQSPSNKVTEKGKDVELRCDPISGHTALYWYRQSLGQGLEFLIYFQGNSAPDKSGLPSDRFSAERTGGSVSTLTIQRTQQEDSAVYLCASSLGTGGRANEQFFGPGTRLTVL.

The CDR3 DNA sequence: TGTGCCAGTAGCGAGGGATCAAAAAATGGAAACACCATATATTTT. Its protein product is CASSEGSKNGNTIYF. The chain couples TRBV19 to TRBJ1-3; D not certain. The CDR3 is 15 residues long. The V gene lost 6 bases and the J gene lost 3 bases, with 15 bases spanning the gap. The V gene's germline CDR1 is LNHDA and CDR2 SQIVND (reference sequence).

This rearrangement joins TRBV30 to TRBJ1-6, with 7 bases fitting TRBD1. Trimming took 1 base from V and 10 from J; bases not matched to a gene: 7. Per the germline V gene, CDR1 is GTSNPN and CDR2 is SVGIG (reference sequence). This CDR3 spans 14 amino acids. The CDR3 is CAWSGLTGLSPLHF. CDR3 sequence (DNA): TGTGCCTGGAGTGGATTGACAGGGCTCTCACCCCTCCACTTT.

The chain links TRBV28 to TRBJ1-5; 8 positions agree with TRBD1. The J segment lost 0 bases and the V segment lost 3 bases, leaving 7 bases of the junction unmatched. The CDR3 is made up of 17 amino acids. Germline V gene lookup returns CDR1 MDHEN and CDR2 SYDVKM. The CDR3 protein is CASSFARGQPSNQPQHF. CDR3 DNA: TGTGCCAGCAGTTTCGCCAGGGGGCAACCTAGCAATCAGCCCCAGCATTTT.

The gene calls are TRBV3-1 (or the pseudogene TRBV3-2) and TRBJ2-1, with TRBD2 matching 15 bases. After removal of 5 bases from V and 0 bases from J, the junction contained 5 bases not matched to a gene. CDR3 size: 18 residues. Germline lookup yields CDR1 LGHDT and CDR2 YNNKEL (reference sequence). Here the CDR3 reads CASSGTSGGLPSYNEQFF. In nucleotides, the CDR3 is TGTGCCAGCAGCGGGACTAGCGGGGGGTTACCCTCCTACAATGAGCAGTTCTTC.

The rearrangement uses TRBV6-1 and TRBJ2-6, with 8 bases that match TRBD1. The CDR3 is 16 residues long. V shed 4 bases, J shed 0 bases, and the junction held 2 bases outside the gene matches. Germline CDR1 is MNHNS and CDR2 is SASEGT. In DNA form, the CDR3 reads TGTGCCAGCAGTGGGACAGGGACCTCTGGGGCCAACGTCCTGACTTTC. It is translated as CASSGTGTSGANVLTF.

The CDR3 sequence is CASSLSSGGANEQFF. CDR3 sequence (DNA): TGTGCCAGCAGTTTATCTAGCGGGGGGGCGAATGAGCAGTTCTTC. The chain is built from TRBV27 and TRBJ2-1; 11 nucleotides match TRBD2. The CDR3 length is 15 residues. The trim removed 0 bases at V and 7 bases at J, leaving 2 bases unmatched. Germline V gene lookup returns CDR1 MNHEY and CDR2 SMNVEV (reference sequence).

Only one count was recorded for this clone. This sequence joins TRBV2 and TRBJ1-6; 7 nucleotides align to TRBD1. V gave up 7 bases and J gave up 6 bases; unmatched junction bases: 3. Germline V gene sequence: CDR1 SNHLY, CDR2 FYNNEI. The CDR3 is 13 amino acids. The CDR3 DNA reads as TGTGCCAGCATGGGACAGTTTAATTCACCCCTCCACTTT. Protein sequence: CASMGQFNSPLHF.

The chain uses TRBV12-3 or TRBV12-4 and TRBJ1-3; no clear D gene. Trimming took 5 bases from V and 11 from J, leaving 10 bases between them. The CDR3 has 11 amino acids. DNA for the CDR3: TGTGCCAGCAGTACTCGCGGCCCCATATATTTT. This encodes CASSTRGPIYF.

The CDR3: CASSLGAGGDTQYF. CDR3 coding DNA: TGTGCCAGCAGCTTAGGAGCCGGGGGAGATACGCAGTATTTT. The V and J genes are TRBV7-6 and TRBJ2-3; the D gene is possibly TRBD2 (6 bases). Germline V CDR1 and CDR2: SGHVS, FNYEAQ. The V end lost 1 base, the J end lost 5 bases, and 10 bases lay between the germline ends. The CDR3 sequence is 14 residues long.

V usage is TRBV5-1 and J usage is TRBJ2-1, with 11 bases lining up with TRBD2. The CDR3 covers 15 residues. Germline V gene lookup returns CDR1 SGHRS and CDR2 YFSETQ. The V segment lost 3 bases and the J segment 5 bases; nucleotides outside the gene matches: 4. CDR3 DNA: TGCGCCAGCAGCTCTAAGGGACTAGCGGACAATGAGCAGTTCTTC. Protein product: CASSSKGLADNEQFF.

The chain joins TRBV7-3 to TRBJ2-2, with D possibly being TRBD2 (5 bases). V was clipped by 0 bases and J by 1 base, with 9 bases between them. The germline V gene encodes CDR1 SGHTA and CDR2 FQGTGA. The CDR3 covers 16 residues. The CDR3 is CASSLTRAGNTGELFF. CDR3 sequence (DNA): TGTGCCAGCAGCTTAACGCGGGCAGGGAACACCGGGGAGCTGTTTTTT. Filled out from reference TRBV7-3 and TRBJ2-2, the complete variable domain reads GAGVSQTPSNKVTEKGKYVELRCDPISGHTALYWYRQSLGQGPEFLIYFQGTGAADDSGLPNDRFFAVRPEGSVSTLKIQRTERGDSAVYLCASSLTRAGNTGELFFGEGSRLTVL.

The CDR3 region is CASSPSTGGNYGYTF. DNA for the CDR3: TGTGCCAGCAGCCCTTCGACAGGGGGCAACTATGGCTACACCTTC. The chain recombines TRBV3-1 (or the pseudogene TRBV3-2) with TRBJ1-2, with 10 bases aligning to TRBD1. The CDR3 extends over 15 amino acids. In germline, CDR1 is LGHDT, CDR2 YNNKEL (reference sequence). J was trimmed by 2 bases and V by 4 bases; bases with no gene match: 4.

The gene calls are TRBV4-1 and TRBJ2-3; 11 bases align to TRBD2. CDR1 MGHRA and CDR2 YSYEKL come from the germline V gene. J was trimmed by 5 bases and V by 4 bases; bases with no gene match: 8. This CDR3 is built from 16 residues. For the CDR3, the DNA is TGCGCCAGCAGCCGAAATATAGCGGGGGGGCAAGATACGCAGTATTTT. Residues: CASSRNIAGGQDTQYF.

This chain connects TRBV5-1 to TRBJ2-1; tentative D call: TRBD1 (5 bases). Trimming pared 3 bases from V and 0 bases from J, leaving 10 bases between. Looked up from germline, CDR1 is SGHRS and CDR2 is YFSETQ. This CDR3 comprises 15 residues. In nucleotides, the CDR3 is TGCGCCAGCAGCTCCTTTAGGGGCTCCTACAATGAGCAGTTCTTC. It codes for CASSSFRGSYNEQFF. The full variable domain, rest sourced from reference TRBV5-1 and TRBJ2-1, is KAGVTQTPRYLIKTRGQQVTLSCSPISGHRSVSWYQQTPGQGLQFLFEYFSETQRNKGNFPGRFSGRQFSNSRSEMNVSTLELGDSALYLCASSSFRGSYNEQFFGPGTRLTVL.

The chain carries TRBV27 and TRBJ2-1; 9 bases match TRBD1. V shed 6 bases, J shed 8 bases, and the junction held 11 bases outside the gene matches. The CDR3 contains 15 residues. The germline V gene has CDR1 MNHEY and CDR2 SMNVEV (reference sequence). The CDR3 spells CASRLTGTGSYEQFF. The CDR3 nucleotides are TGTGCCAGCAGGCTCACCGGGACAGGGTCCTATGAGCAGTTCTTC.

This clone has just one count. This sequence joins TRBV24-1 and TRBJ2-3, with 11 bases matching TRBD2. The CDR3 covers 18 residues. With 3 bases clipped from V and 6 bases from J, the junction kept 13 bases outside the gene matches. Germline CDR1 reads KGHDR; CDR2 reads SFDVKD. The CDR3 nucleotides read TGTGCCACCAGTGATCGCACGGTTCCCGGGACTAGCGGTGATACGCAGTATTTT. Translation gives CATSDRTVPGTSGDTQYF.

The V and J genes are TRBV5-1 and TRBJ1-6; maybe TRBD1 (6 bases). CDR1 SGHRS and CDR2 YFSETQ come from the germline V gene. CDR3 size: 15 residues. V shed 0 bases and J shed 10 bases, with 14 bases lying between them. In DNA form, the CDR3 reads TGCGCCAGCAGCTTGGAGGGGGATGCAAGCTCACCCCTCCACTTT. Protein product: CASSLEGDASSPLHF. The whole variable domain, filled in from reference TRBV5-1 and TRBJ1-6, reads KAGVTQTPRYLIKTRGQQVTLSCSPISGHRSVSWYQQTPGQGLQFLFEYFSETQRNKGNFPGRFSGRQFSNSRSEMNVSTLELGDSALYLCASSLEGDASSPLHFGNGTRLTVT.

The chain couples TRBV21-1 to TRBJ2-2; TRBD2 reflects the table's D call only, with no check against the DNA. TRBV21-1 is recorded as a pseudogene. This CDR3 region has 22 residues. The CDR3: CASSVPLSGGRGVAGGPGELFF. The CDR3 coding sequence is TGTGCCAGCAGCGTGCCCCTATCGGGGGGGCGCGGGGTAGCGGGAGGCCCCGGGGAGCTGTTTTTT.

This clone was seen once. The CDR3 nucleotides are TGTGCCATCAGTGTCGCGAGCGGGGGGGCCAATGAGCAGTTCTTC. This translates into CAISVASGGANEQFF. The rearrangement uses TRBV10-3 and TRBJ2-1; 10 bases are shared with TRBD2. This CDR3 has 15 residues. The germline V gene encodes CDR1 ENHRY and CDR2 SYGVKD. V lost 4 bases, J lost 6 bases, and 6 bases stayed unmatched.